This T cell receptor beta chain was profiled in a study of T cell responses to AZD1222 COVID-19 vaccine. Comment on this clone: Its antigen is undetermined.

Findings and caveats of the study: Clonal diversity may have been underestimated, and the donors were mostly white British, with more females than males. Seropositive status at baseline applied to only 6 or 7 AZD1222 recipients.

Sequenced by immunoSEQ multiplex PCR; TCRdb stores in-frame clones only, minus some. The sample has some 100,000 clones, approximately 93% seen once. The germline V gene encodes CDR1 SGHTA and CDR2 FQGTGA. The CDR3 consists of 13 residues. The V segment lost 4 bases and the J segment 7 bases; nucleotides outside the gene matches: 2. The TCR sequence derives from an adult in good health. Sequencing was performed on peripheral blood, taken on day 0 of AZD1222 vaccination. The chain is built from TRBV7-3 and TRBJ1-1, with TRBD1 matching over 11 bases. CDR3 DNA sequence: TGTGCCAGCAGCTGGGGACAGGGGGGTGAAGCTTTCTTT. Encoded protein: CASSWGQGGEAFF.